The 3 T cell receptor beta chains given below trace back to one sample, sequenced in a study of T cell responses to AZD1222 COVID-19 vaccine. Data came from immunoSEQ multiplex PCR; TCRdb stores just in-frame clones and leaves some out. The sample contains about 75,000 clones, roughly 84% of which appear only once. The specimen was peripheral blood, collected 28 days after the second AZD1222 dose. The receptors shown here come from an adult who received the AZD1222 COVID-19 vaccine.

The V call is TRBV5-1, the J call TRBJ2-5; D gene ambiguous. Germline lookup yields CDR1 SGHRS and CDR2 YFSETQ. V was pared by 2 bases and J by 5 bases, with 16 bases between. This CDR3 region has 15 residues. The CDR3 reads CASSLSDPRRETQYF. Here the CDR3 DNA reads TGCGCCAGCAGCTTAAGCGACCCGAGACGGGAGACCCAGTACTTC.

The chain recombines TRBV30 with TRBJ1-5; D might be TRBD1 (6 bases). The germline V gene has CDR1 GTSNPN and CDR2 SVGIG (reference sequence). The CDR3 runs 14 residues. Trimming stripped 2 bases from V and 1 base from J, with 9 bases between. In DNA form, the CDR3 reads TGTGCCTGGAGTCGCGGACAGAGCAATCAGCCCCAGCATTTT. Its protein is CAWSRGQSNQPQHF.

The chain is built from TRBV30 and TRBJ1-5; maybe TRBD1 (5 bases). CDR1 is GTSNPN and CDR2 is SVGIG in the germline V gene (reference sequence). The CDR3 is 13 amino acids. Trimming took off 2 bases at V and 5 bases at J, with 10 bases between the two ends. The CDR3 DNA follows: TGTGCCTGGAGTCAGAGGGGAGATCAGCCCCAGCATTTT. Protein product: CAWSQRGDQPQHF.